This T cell receptor beta chain was captured in a study of blood T cell repertoires in COVID-19. At the level of the study: The study drew acute and convalescent COVID-19 samples from the United States, Italy and Spain.

Produced via immunoSEQ multiplex PCR; TCRdb's table is partial and in-frame only. The table lists fewer than 600,000 clones, 88% of them singletons. CDR3 size: 15 residues. V was clipped by 3 bases and J by 2 bases; unmatched bases: 3. Germline CDR1 reads LNHDA; CDR2 reads SQIVND (reference sequence). Enrollees, about 18 to 95 years old, lived in about two dozen US areas. Donors of Cohort 3 who recovered were those that had two negative PCRs, clearance, or symptom resolution. The chain has TRBV19 and TRBJ1-1; TRBD1 matches at 10 bases. Sequencing used PBMCs or T cells enriched from blood (not recorded which). This clonotype was sampled from a middle-aged woman who had recovered from COVID-19. The CDR3 sequence is CASSMRTGGNTEAFF. CDR3 DNA sequence: TGTGCCAGTAGTATGCGGACAGGGGGTAACACTGAAGCTTTCTTT.